Sequencing of this T cell receptor (beta chain) was carried out in a study of CD8 T cells in ankylosing spondylitis. For this clonotype: What it binds is unknown.

V was shortened by 0 bases and J by 9 bases, with 11 bases between the two germline ends. The CDR3 runs to 13 residues. Per the germline V gene, CDR1 is LNHNV and CDR2 is YYDKDF (reference sequence). Findings of the study overall: Reportedly, significant enrichment of disease-linked clones occurred in matched ankylosing spondylitis synovial fluid.

TCRdb independently ran MiXCR on the 5' RACE reads; one entry per CDR3 protein. The table records approximately 350,000 distinct CDR3 sequences, roughly 20% of them present only once. The source material was blood, either unsorted or a sorted T cell fraction (not recorded which). This TCR was recovered from a male donor with ankylosing spondylitis or in good health (not recorded which). The chain recombines TRBV15 with TRBJ2-5, with D perhaps matching TRBD1 or TRBD2 (5 bases each). CDR3 loop: CATSRDRGRPQYF. CDR3 coding DNA: TGTGCCACCAGCAGAGATCGGGGCCGGCCCCAGTACTTC.